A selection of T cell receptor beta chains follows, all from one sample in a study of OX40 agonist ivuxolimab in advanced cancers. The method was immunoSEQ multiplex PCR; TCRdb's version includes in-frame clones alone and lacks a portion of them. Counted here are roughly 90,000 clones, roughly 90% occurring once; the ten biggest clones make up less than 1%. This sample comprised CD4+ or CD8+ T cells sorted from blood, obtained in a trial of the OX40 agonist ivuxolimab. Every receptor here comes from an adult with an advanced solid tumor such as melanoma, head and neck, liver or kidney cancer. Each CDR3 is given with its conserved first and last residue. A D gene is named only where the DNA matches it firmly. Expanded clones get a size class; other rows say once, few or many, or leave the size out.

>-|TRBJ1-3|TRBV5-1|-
CASSLAGSSGNTIYF
TGCGCCAGCAGCTTGGCCGGGAGCTCTGGAAACACCATATATTTT
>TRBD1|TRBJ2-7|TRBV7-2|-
CASSSGTGGVEQYF
TGTGCCAGCAGCTCTGGGACAGGGGGAGTCGAGCAGTACTTC
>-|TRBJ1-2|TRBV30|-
CAWTPKGVTGIIYGYTF
TGTGCCTGGACCCCCAAGGGGGTGACAGGAATTATCTATGGCTACACCTTC
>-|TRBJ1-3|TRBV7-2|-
CASSPMTPSSGNTIYF
TGTGCCAGCAGCCCAATGACTCCGAGCTCTGGAAACACCATATATTTT
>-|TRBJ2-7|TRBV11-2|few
CASSASYEQYF
TGTGCCAGCAGCGCGTCGTACGAGCAGTACTTC
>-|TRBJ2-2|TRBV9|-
CASSVVRGTDTGELFF
TGTGCCAGCAGCGTAGTTCGGGGGACGGACACCGGGGAGCTGTTTTTT
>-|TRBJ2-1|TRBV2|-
CASSDRVGGGQFF
TGTGCCAGCAGTGATAGGGTGGGCGGAGGGCAGTTCTTC
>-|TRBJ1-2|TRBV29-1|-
CSVAHSTNYGYTF
TGCAGCGTTGCGCACAGCACTAACTATGGCTACACCTTC
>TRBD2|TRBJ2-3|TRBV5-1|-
CASSLALSSGEDTQYF
TGCGCCAGCAGCTTGGCCTTATCGAGCGGGGAGGATACGCAGTATTTT
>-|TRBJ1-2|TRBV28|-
CASQSLTELGGGYTF
TGTGCCAGCCAGAGCCTTACAGAGTTAGGGGGTGGCTACACCTTC
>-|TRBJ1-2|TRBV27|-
CASSSASSGNYGYTF
TGTGCCAGCTCCTCCGCAAGTTCCGGCAACTATGGCTACACCTTC
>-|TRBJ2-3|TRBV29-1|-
CSVDKSGTDTQYF
TGCAGCGTTGATAAAAGCGGCACAGATACGCAGTATTTT
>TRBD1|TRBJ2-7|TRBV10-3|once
CAISDRGSSYEQYF
TGTGCCATCAGTGACAGGGGGTCCTCCTACGAGCAGTACTTC
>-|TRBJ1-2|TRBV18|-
CASSPPEGLNYGYTF
TGTGCCAGCTCACCACCGGAGGGATTAAACTATGGCTACACCTTC
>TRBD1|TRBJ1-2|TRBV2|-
CASSEAQGNYGYTF
TGTGCCAGCAGTGAAGCACAGGGGAACTATGGCTACACCTTC
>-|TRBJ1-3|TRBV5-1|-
CASSLLSSGNTIYF
TGCGCCAGCAGCTTGCTGAGCTCTGGAAACACCATATATTTT
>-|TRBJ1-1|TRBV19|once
CASIAGSYMNTEAFF
TGTGCCAGTATAGCAGGGAGTTACATGAACACTGAAGCTTTCTTT
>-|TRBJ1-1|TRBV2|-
CASSETGLSFF
TGTGCCTCCTCGGAGACAGGTCTATCTTTCTTT
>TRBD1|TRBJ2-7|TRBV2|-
CASDIANRGNEQYF
TGTGCCAGCGATATTGCGAACAGGGGCAACGAGCAGTACTTC
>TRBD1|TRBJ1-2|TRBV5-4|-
CASSLPGQGSGYGYTF
TGTGCCAGCAGTTTGCCGGGACAGGGGTCTGGCTATGGCTACACCTTC
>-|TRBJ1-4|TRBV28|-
CASSLLRVANEKLFF
TGTGCCAGCAGTTTATTGAGGGTCGCTAATGAAAAACTGTTTTTT
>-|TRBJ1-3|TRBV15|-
CATSRDLLGNSGNTIYF
TGTGCCACCAGCAGAGATCTTCTGGGTAACTCTGGAAACACCATATATTTT
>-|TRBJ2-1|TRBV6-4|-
CARGTPNANEQFF
TGTGCCAGGGGGACTCCTAACGCGAATGAGCAGTTCTTC
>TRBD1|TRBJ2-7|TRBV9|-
CASSVGQGAIYEQYF
TGTGCCAGCAGCGTCGGACAGGGGGCGATCTACGAGCAGTACTTC
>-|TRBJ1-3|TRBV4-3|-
CASSQEDGNTIYF
TGCGCCAGCAGCCAAGAGGATGGAAACACCATATATTTT
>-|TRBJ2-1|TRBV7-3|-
CASSETPGEQFF
TGTGCCAGCAGCGAAACGCCGGGTGAGCAGTTCTTC
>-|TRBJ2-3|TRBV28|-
CASSLPRGANTDTQYF
TGTGCCAGCAGTTTACCTAGGGGGGCCAACACAGATACGCAGTATTTT
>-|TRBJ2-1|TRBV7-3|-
CASSLTRDEYNEQFF
TGTGCCAGCAGCTTAACGAGGGACGAATACAATGAGCAGTTCTTC
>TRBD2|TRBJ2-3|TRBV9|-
CASSVGWGGFTDTQYF
TGTGCCAGCAGCGTAGGATGGGGGGGATTCACAGATACGCAGTATTTT
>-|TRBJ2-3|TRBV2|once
CASKGGATDTQYF
TGTGCCAGCAAGGGGGGGGCGACAGATACGCAGTATTTT
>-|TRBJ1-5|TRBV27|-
CASSPAGTSSQHF
TGTGCCAGCAGTCCTGCTGGGACGTCGAGCCAGCATTTT
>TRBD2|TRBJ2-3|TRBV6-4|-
CASSLSGGHSDTQYF
TGTGCCAGCAGCCTGAGCGGGGGGCACTCAGATACGCAGTATTTT
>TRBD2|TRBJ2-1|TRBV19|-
CATEGLAGGNEQFF
TGTGCCACCGAAGGGCTAGCGGGGGGCAATGAGCAGTTCTTC
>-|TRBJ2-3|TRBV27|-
CASSLSLATDTQYF
TGTGCCAGCAGTTTATCCCTAGCTACAGATACGCAGTATTTT
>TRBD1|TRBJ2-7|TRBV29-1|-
CSAGTPGQGAPYEQYF
TGCAGCGCTGGCACCCCGGGACAGGGGGCCCCCTACGAGCAGTACTTC
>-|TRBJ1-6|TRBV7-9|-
CASSLTNFQDSPLHF
TGTGCCAGCAGCTTGACCAACTTCCAGGATTCACCCCTCCACTTT
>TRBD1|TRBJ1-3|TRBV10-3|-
CAISEPGQGVSGNTIYF
TGTGCCATCAGTGAGCCCGGACAGGGGGTCTCTGGAAACACCATATATTTT
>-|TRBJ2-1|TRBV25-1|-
CASRSFPGEQFF
TGTGCCAGCAGATCTTTCCCGGGTGAGCAGTTCTTC
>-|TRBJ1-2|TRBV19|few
CASSIVGYGYTF
TGTGCCAGTAGTATAGTGGGCTATGGCTACACCTTC
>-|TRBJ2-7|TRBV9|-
CASSKEGAGLAHEQYF
TGTGCCAGCAGCAAGGAGGGGGCGGGCCTCGCGCACGAGCAGTACTTC
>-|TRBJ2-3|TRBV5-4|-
CASSLSASRTDTQYF
TGTGCCAGCAGCTTGTCGGCTAGCCGCACAGATACGCAGTATTTT
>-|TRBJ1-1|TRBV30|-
CAWDPTENTEAFF
TGTGCCTGGGATCCGACAGAGAACACTGAAGCTTTCTTT
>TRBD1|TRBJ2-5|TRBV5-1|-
CASSLRTGQETQYF
TGCGCCAGCAGCTTGAGGACAGGGCAAGAGACCCAGTACTTC
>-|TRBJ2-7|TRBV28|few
CASSPLGADEQYF
TGTGCCAGCAGTCCACTCGGAGCCGACGAGCAGTACTTC
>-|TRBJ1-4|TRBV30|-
CAWVTVGHRNEKLFF
TGTGCCTGGGTAACGGTTGGACACCGTAATGAAAAACTGTTTTTT
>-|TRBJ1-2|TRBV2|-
CASSEAEISLGGYTF
TGTGCCAGCAGTGAAGCAGAGATCTCCCTGGGTGGCTACACCTTC
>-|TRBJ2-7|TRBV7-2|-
CASSLPPPYEQYF
TGTGCCAGCAGCTTACCCCCACCCTACGAGCAGTACTTC
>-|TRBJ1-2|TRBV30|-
CASNPPTRVLDYGYTF
TGTGCTTCCAACCCCCCGACCAGGGTCCTTGACTATGGCTACACCTTC
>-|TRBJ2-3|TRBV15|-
CATSAEDTQYF
TGTGCCACCTCCGCGGAGGATACGCAGTATTTT
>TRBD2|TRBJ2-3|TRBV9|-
CASSPLAGGSTDTQYF
TGTGCCAGCAGCCCATTAGCGGGGGGGAGCACAGATACGCAGTATTTT
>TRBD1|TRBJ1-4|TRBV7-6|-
CASSLGQGAEKLFF
TGTGCCAGCAGCTTAGGACAGGGGGCTGAAAAACTGTTTTTT
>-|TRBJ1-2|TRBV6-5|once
CASSYSRDTYGYTF
TGTGCCAGCAGTTACTCCCGGGACACTTATGGCTACACCTTC
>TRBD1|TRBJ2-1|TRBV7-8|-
CASSLATGVHNEQFF
TGTGCCAGCAGCTTAGCAACAGGGGTCCACAATGAGCAGTTCTTC
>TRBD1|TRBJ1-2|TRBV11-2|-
CASSNRAGTGGGYGYTF
TGTGCCAGCAGCAATAGGGCCGGGACAGGGGGCGGCTATGGCTACACCTTC
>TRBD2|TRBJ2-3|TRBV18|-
CASSLRLAASTDTQYF
TGTGCCAGCTCACTACGACTAGCGGCTAGCACAGATACGCAGTATTTT
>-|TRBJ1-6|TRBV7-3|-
CASSFRVGYSPLHF
TGTGCCAGCAGCTTTAGGGTTGGGTATTCACCCCTCCACTTT
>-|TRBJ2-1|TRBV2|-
CASRPRQSGVRGNEQFF
TGTGCCAGCAGACCCAGGCAGTCGGGGGTCCGGGGCAATGAGCAGTTCTTC
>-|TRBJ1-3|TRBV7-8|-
CASSSRGSGNTIYF
TGTGCCAGCAGCTCCAGAGGTTCGGGAAACACCATATATTTT
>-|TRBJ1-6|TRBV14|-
CASSQVGTPLHF
TGTGCCAGCAGCCAAGTAGGAACACCCCTCCACTTT